This TCR beta chain came from a study of blood T cell repertoires in COVID-19. Study-wide context: Both acute and convalescent COVID-19 samples were obtained from the United States, Italy and Spain. T cells, B-cell-depleted T cells, or PBMCs provided the cDNA or gDNA that served as material.

Germline V gene lookup returns CDR1 SGHTA and CDR2 FQGNSA. The length of the CDR3 is 16 residues. V lost 4 bases and J lost 7; bases outside the gene matches: 10. The Seattle patients, enrolled during active infection, were followed longitudinally. Authors' methods: Reference gene primer amplification in the assay estimated nucleated cell counts. This table comes from immunoSEQ multiplex PCR, and its TCRdb copy is limited to in-frame clones, with some not included. That table supplies the V and J calls and clone size; D and trimming were determined from the DNA. The sample has about 150,000 clones, approximately 86% seen once; the top ten hold under 0.8%.

The receptor was derived from a man aged 55 to 70 with COVID-19, enrolled during active disease. The material sequenced was peripheral blood. The chain links TRBV7-2 to TRBJ2-2; 9 bases map to TRBD2. CDR3 loop: CASSSPGTSGRGELFF. The CDR3 DNA sequence: TGTGCCAGCAGCTCCCCCGGCACTAGCGGGCGCGGGGAGCTGTTTTTT.